These 8 T cell receptor beta chains originate from one sample sequenced in a study of OX40 agonist ivuxolimab in advanced cancers. The protocol used for the library was the immunoSEQ multiplex PCR assay. TCRdb's version of the immuneACCESS table is confined to in-frame rearrangements and falls short of the full clone set. An unresolved V gene accounts for under half of the shortfall where checked; the remainder is of unknown origin. This sample has 6,500 to 8,000 clones in its table, and about 90% of those were observed once. 30% of the sample belongs to the ten largest clones. This specimen consisted of CD4+ or CD8+ T cells sorted from blood, obtained in a trial of the OX40 agonist ivuxolimab. These receptors came from an adult with an advanced solid tumor such as melanoma, head and neck, liver or kidney cancer.

The V and J genes are TRBV28 and TRBJ2-1, with 7 nucleotides matching TRBD2. The CDR3 consists of 14 residues. Germline CDR1 is MDHEN and CDR2 is SYDVKM. J gave up 8 bases and V 6 bases, and 10 bases lay outside the gene matches. CDR3 nucleotides: TGTGCCAGCAGCCCACTGACTAGCTCAGATGAGCAGTTCTTC. Translating gives CASSPLTSSDEQFF.

This chain connects TRBV27 to TRBJ1-4, with no clear D. Trimming took 3 bases from V and 7 from J, leaving 12 bases between them. This CDR3 has 14 amino acids. Germline-derived CDR1 and CDR2 are MNHEY and SMNVEV (reference sequence). This CDR3 is CASSFIGVGEKLFF. The CDR3 region has the DNA TGTGCCAGCAGTTTTATTGGGGTGGGTGAAAAACTGTTTTTT.

CDR3 in DNA: TGTGCCACCAGCCCCCCCCGACTAGCGGGGACCCAAGAGACCCAGTACTTC. It translates to CATSPPRLAGTQETQYF. The rearrangement uses TRBV15 and TRBJ2-5, with 11 bases identical to TRBD2. Trimming removed 5 bases from V and 1 base from J; junction bases left unmatched: 9. This CDR3 contains 17 residues. Germline CDR1 reads LNHNV; CDR2 reads YYDKDF (reference sequence). Looking up the rest from reference TRBV15 and TRBJ2-5 gives the full variable domain: DAMVIQNPRYQVTQFGKPVTLSCSQTLNHNVMYWYQQKSSQAPKLLFHYYDKDFNNEADTPDNFQSRRPNTSFCFLDIRSPGLGDTAMYLCATSPPRLAGTQETQYFGPGTRLLVL.

A single count supports this clone. The chain combines TRBV27 with TRBJ1-4; 7 positions agree with TRBD1. The CDR3 is made up of 14 amino acids. V trimming: 2 bases; J trimming: 12 bases; junction bases outside the gene matches: 9. Per germline, CDR1 MNHEY and CDR2 SMNVEV (reference sequence). The CDR3: CASSLGMTGRELFF. The CDR3, as DNA: TGTGCCAGCAGTTTAGGCATGACAGGGCGAGAACTGTTTTTT.

The CDR3 protein is CSVEDGGVETGELFF. CDR3 in DNA: TGCAGCGTTGAAGATGGGGGAGTAGAGACCGGGGAGCTGTTTTTT. The chain has TRBV29-1 and TRBJ2-2; D might be TRBD1 or TRBD2, each matching 5 bases. Germline V gives CDR1 SQVTM, CDR2 ANQGSEA. Trimming stripped 0 bases from V and 5 bases from J, with 13 bases between. The CDR3 sequence is 15 residues long.

V and J are TRBV1 and TRBJ1-2. TRBV1 corresponds to a pseudogene. The length of the CDR3 is 16 residues. The CDR3: CTSRFVRVRKTYGYTF. The CDR3 nucleotides are TGCACCAGCAGGTTTGTTCGTGTGCGAAAGACCTATGGCTACACCTTC.

This chain uses TRBV7-9 with TRBJ2-3; 8 positions agree with TRBD2. Germline CDR1 and CDR2: SEHNR and FQNEAQ (reference sequence). The length of the CDR3 is 15 residues. J gave up 1 base and V 3 bases, and 3 bases lay outside the gene matches. The CDR3 DNA reads as TGTGCCAGCAGCTTCACAGCGGGAGGCACAGATACGCAGTATTTT. It codes for CASSFTAGGTDTQYF.

The chain joins TRBV28 to TRBJ2-5, with D unresolved. CDR3 length: 12 amino acids. CDR1 is MDHEN and CDR2 is SYDVKM in the germline V gene. The V and J ends lost 6 bases and 4 bases respectively, with 9 bases between them. CDR3 bases: TGTGCCAGCAGCGAGTACATAGAGACCCAGTACTTC. Amino acid sequence: CASSEYIETQYF.